This T cell receptor beta chain appears in the sequencing data of a study of T cells after yellow fever vaccination. Study results and caveats: Once the booster was given, most primary-vaccination clones reappeared, at around 95% for CD4 and over 70% for CD8. Some clonotypes, a small share, were shared between CD4 and CD8 compartments.

This clonotype has at least ten counts. Its antigen is undetermined. V shed 4 bases, J shed 9 bases, and the junction held 7 bases outside the gene matches. This CDR3 has 15 residues. Germline CDR1 SEHNR, CDR2 FQNEAQ (reference sequence). The authors made TCR cDNA by 5'RACE template switching, adding a universal primer site and UMIs. One entry per CDR3 protein, called by TCRdb with MiXCR from the 5' RACE reads. The data show 150,000 to 200,000 distinct CDR3 sequences, 9.3% seen once. The sequences come from CD8+ T cells sorted from PBMCs, collected 45 days after the yellow fever booster vaccination. The source of this sequence is a man between 18 and 35 years old who received the YFV17D yellow fever vaccine. The V gene is TRBV7-9, the J gene TRBJ2-1, with TRBD2 matching over 12 bases. CDR3 residues: CASSSTSGGLSEQFF. DNA for the CDR3: TGTGCCAGCAGCTCCACTAGCGGGGGGCTTAGTGAGCAGTTCTTC.